Shown below are 16 T cell receptor beta chains from a single sample sequenced in a study of cytomegalovirus exposure and HLA in healthy donors. Primers: 60 Vbeta forward and 13 Jbeta reverse. Sequencing used immunoSEQ multiplex PCR; TCRdb keeps in-frame clones, though not all of them. The sample contains over 65,000 clones, roughly 77% of which appear only once. The sequenced material came from PBMCs. The receptors come from a woman between 40 and 55 years old in good health and CMV-seropositive.

The chain employs TRBV28 and TRBJ2-3; TRBD2 might be the D (6 bases). Trimming pared 0 bases from V and 2 bases from J, leaving 9 bases between. CDR3 length: 15 amino acids. Per germline, CDR1 MDHEN and CDR2 SYDVKM. CDR3 residues: CASSLWEGYTDTQYF. DNA for the CDR3: TGTGCCAGCAGTTTATGGGAGGGATACACAGATACGCAGTATTTT.

This clone is a singleton in its sample. This chain links TRBV6-5 with TRBJ2-3; 9 bases agree with TRBD2. Trimming cost V 5 bases and J 7 bases; bases outside gene matches: 1. Per germline, CDR1 MNHEY and CDR2 SVGAGI. The CDR3 loop spans 12 amino acids. This CDR3 is CASSLAGNTQYF. The CDR3 nucleotides are TGTGCCAGCAGTCTAGCGGGAAATACGCAGTATTTT.

V usage is TRBV28 and J usage is TRBJ2-1; a possible D gene is TRBD2 (5 bases). CDR3 length equals 15 residues. Trimming took 2 bases from V and 6 from J, leaving 14 bases between them. Germline lookup yields CDR1 MDHEN and CDR2 SYDVKM. The DNA of the CDR3 is TGTGCCAGCAGTTTAGGGAGCAGTGATCTCAATGAGCAGTTCTTC. It translates to CASSLGSSDLNEQFF.

The chain joins TRBV18 to TRBJ2-3; 7 bases are shared with TRBD1. The germline V gene encodes CDR1 KGHSH and CDR2 LQKENI. The trim removed 4 bases at V and 6 bases at J, leaving 1 base unmatched. This CDR3 is built from 12 residues. CDR3 DNA sequence: TGTGCCAGCTCACAGGGGGCGGATACGCAGTATTTT. Translated, it gives CASSQGADTQYF.

V is TRBV4-2 and J is TRBJ1-1; D unclear. This CDR3 contains 15 residues. V gave up 0 bases and J gave up 10 bases, with 18 bases separating them. Germline-derived CDR1 and CDR2 are LGHNA and YNFKEQ. CDR3 in amino acids: CASSQDPYGPGGAFF. CDR3 sequence (DNA): TGTGCCAGCAGCCAAGATCCGTATGGCCCAGGAGGAGCTTTCTTT.

The genes are TRBV28 and TRBJ1-3, with 9 bases identical to TRBD1. The CDR3 contains 16 residues. V lost 2 bases and J lost 0; bases outside the gene matches: 2. Germline V gene sequence: CDR1 MDHEN, CDR2 SYDVKM. In DNA form, the CDR3 reads TGTGCCAGCAGTTTAGGGGGACAGGGCTCTGGAAACACCATATATTTT. Its protein product is CASSLGGQGSGNTIYF.

The chain employs TRBV7-2 and TRBJ1-3; 7 positions match TRBD1. V was clipped by 5 bases and J by 0 bases; unmatched bases: 13. The V gene's germline CDR1 is SGHTA and CDR2 FQGNSA. This CDR3 comprises 18 residues. The CDR3 spells CASSTAYRGEGSGNTIYF. DNA of the CDR3: TGTGCCAGCAGCACCGCGTACAGGGGCGAGGGCTCTGGAAACACCATATATTTT.

The V gene is TRBV6-5, the J gene TRBJ1-1; tentatively, D is TRBD1 (6 bases). Trimming stripped 8 bases from V and 4 bases from J, with 11 bases between. CDR1 MNHEY and CDR2 SVGAGI come from the germline V gene. The CDR3 totals 12 residues. CDR3 sequence: CASRGGGTEAFF. Here the CDR3 DNA reads TGTGCCAGCCGAGGGGGGGGCACTGAAGCTTTCTTT.

The chain is built from TRBV27 and TRBJ2-7, with 10 positions matching TRBD2. CDR3 length: 16 residues. Germline CDR1 reads MNHEY; CDR2 reads SMNVEV (reference sequence). Trimming took 5 bases from V and 3 from J; bases not matched to a gene: 10. CDR3 coding DNA: TGTGCCAGCAGTCCCCTCCGGCTAGCGGGAGTCTACGAGCAGTACTTC. It encodes CASSPLRLAGVYEQYF.

This clone was counted between two and nine times. V usage is TRBV2 and J usage is TRBJ1-4, with D perhaps matching TRBD1 (5 bases). Germline V gene sequence: CDR1 SNHLY, CDR2 FYNNEI. V was cut by 5 bases and J by 8 bases, with 9 bases left in between. The CDR3 runs to 12 residues. The chain's CDR3 is CASSPGREKLFF. The CDR3 DNA reads as TGTGCCAGCAGTCCAGGGCGGGAAAAACTGTTTTTT.

This chain joins TRBV28 and TRBJ2-7; 7 bases match TRBD2. Trimming took 6 bases from V and 5 from J; bases not matched to a gene: 10. The CDR3 consists of 14 residues. Germline V lookup: CDR1 MDHEN, CDR2 SYDVKM. CDR3 DNA sequence: TGTGCCAGCAGGGGCAATCAGGGAGGGGACGAGCAGTACTTC. Residues: CASRGNQGGDEQYF.

The chain combines TRBV5-1 with TRBJ1-3, with D possibly TRBD1 on 6 matching bases. V lost 4 bases to trimming and J lost 3 bases, with 17 bases between them. Germline CDR1 and CDR2: SGHRS and YFSETQ. The CDR3 covers 16 residues. This CDR3 is CASSPTTGTSGNTIYF. The CDR3 DNA reads TGCGCCAGCAGCCCGACAACAGGGACTAGTGGAAACACCATATATTTT.

This clone was counted once. This chain joins TRBV5-4 and TRBJ2-7; D not certain. Looked up from germline, CDR1 is SGHNT and CDR2 is YYREEE (reference sequence). Trimming shortened V by 2 bases and J by 4 bases, and 10 bases separated the two germline ends. The CDR3 extends over 13 amino acids. In DNA, the CDR3 is TGTGCCAGCAGCTTCGGAGCAGCTTACGAGCAGTACTTC. This codes for CASSFGAAYEQYF.

This clone has more than one count but fewer than ten. This chain connects TRBV15 to TRBJ2-3, with 7 bases matching TRBD1. With V trimmed by 0 bases and J by 0 bases, 12 bases remained unmatched. The V gene's germline CDR1 is LNHNV and CDR2 YYDKDF (reference sequence). CDR3 length: 19 amino acids. The CDR3 DNA sequence: TGTGCCACCAGCAGAGAGGTTCAGAACAGGGGTGATAGCACAGATACGCAGTATTTT. Residues: CATSREVQNRGDSTDTQYF.

This clone was observed a handful of times. This chain joins TRBV9 and TRBJ1-4; TRBD1 is a possible D gene (5 bases). Germline assignment: CDR1 SGDLS and CDR2 YYNGEE. V dropped 3 bases and J dropped 5 bases, with 11 bases sitting between them. CDR3 length equals 14 residues. CDR3 DNA: TGTGCCAGCAGCGAGGGGAACCGGAATGAAAAACTGTTTTTT. It translates to CASSEGNRNEKLFF.

The gene calls are TRBV10-2 and TRBJ1-2; 7 bases are a match to TRBD1. The trim removed 4 bases at V and 4 bases at J, leaving 9 bases unmatched. Germline V lookup: CDR1 WSHSY, CDR2 SAAADI. The CDR3 consists of 15 residues. The CDR3 reads CASSAAGTAAYGYTF. CDR3 nucleotide sequence: TGCGCCAGCAGTGCGGCCGGGACAGCAGCCTATGGCTACACCTTC.